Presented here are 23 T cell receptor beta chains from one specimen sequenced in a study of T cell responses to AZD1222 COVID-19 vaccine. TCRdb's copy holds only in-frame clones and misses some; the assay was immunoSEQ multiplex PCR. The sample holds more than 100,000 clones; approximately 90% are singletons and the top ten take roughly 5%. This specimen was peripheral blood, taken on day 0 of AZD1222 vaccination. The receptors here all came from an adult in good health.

The CDR3: CASSPGQGPPLHF. DNA for the CDR3: TGTGCCAGCAGTCCGGGACAGGGCCCACCCCTCCACTTT. The chain has TRBV28 and TRBJ1-6; 9 nucleotides align to TRBD1. The germline gives CDR1 MDHEN, CDR2 SYDVKM. Germline trimming cut 5 bases from V and 11 bases from J; bases unmatched to any gene: 4. The CDR3 sequence is 13 residues long.

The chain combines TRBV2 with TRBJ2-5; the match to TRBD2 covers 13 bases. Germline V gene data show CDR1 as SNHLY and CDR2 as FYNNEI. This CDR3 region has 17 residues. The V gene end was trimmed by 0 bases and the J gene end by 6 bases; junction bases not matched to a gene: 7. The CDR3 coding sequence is TGTGCCAGCAGTGAAGCAGGGGGACTAGCGGGGCCTCAGACCCAGTACTTC. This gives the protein CASSEAGGLAGPQTQYF. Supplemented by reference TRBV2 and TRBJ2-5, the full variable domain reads EPEVTQTPSHQVTQMGQEVILRCVPISNHLYFYWYRQILGQKVEFLVSFYNNEISEKSEIFDDQFSVERPDGSNFTLKIRSTKLEDSAMYFCASSEAGGLAGPQTQYFGPGTRLLVL.

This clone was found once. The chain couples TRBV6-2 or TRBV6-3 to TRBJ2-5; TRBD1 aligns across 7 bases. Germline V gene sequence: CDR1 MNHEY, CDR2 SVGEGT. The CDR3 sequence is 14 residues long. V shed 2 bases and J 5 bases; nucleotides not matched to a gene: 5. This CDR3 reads CASSYEGGLETQYF. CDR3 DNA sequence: TGTGCCAGCAGTTACGAAGGGGGCTTGGAGACCCAGTACTTC.

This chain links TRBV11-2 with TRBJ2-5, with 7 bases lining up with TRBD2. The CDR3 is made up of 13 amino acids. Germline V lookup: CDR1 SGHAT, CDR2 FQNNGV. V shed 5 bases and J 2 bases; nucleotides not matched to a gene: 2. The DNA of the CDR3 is TGTGCCAGCAGCACGGGACTACAAGAGACCCAGTACTTC. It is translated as CASSTGLQETQYF.

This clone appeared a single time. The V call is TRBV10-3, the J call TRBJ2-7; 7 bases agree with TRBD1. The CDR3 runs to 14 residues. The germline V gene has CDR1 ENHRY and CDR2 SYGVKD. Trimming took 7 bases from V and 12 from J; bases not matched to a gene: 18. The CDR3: CAINPGTVSQVRYF. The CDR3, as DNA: TGTGCCATCAACCCGGGGACAGTCTCACAGGTTAGGTACTTC.

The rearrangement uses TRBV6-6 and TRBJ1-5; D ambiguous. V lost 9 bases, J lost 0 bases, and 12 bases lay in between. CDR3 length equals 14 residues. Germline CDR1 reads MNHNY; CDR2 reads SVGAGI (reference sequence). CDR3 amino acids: CASRKGGSNQPQHF. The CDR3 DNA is TGTGCCAGTCGTAAGGGAGGTAGCAATCAGCCCCAGCATTTT.

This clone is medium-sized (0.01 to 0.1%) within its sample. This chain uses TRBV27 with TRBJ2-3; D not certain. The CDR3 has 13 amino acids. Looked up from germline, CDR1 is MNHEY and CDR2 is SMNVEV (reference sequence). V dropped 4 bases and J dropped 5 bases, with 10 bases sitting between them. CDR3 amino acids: CASSSGVVDTQYF. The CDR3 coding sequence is TGTGCCAGCAGTTCGGGTGTGGTAGATACGCAGTATTTT.

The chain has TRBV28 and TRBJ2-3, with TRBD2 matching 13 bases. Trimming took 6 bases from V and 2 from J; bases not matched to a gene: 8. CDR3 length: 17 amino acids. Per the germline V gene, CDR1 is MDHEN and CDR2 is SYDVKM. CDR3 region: CASSSPGLAGNTDTQYF. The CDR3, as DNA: TGTGCCAGCAGCTCGCCGGGACTAGCGGGGAACACAGATACGCAGTATTTT.

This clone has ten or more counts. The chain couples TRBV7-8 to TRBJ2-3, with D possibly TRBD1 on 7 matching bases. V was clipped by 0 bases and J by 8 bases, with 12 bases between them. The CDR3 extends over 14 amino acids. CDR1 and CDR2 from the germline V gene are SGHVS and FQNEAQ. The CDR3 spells CASSLAQGGATQYF. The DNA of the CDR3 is TGTGCCAGCAGCTTAGCGCAGGGGGGCGCTACGCAGTATTTT.

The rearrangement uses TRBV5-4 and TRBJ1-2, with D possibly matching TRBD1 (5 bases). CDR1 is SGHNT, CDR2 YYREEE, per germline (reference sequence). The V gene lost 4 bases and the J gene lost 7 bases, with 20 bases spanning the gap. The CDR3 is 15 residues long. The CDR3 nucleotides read TGTGCCAGCAGCCCCCCCGCGGGGGAGGCCTTTGGCTACACCTTC. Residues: CASSPPAGEAFGYTF.

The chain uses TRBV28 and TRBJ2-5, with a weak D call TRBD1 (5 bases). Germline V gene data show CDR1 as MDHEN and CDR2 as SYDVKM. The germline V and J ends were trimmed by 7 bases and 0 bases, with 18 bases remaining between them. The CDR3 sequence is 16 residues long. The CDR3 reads CASTTGVTAYQETQYF. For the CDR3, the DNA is TGTGCCAGCACCACTGGGGTGACAGCGTACCAAGAGACCCAGTACTTC.

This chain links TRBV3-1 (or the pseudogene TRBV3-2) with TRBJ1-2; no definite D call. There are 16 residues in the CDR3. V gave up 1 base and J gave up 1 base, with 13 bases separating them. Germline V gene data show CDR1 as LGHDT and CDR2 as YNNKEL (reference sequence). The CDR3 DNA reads TGTGCCAGCAGCCAAGTGGGAGGGTCCATTAACTATGGCTACACCTTC. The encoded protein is CASSQVGGSINYGYTF.

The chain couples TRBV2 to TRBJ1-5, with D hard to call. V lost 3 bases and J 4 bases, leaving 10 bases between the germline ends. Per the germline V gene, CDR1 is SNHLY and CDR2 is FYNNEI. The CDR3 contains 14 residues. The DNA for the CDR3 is TGTGCCAGCAGTGACGTCAGCTTGAATCAGCCCCAGCATTTT. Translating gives CASSDVSLNQPQHF.

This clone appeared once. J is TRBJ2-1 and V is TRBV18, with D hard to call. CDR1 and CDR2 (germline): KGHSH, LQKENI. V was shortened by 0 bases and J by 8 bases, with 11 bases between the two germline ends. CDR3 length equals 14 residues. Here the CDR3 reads CASSPPFPKDEQFF. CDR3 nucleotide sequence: TGTGCCAGCTCACCACCGTTCCCTAAGGATGAGCAGTTCTTC.

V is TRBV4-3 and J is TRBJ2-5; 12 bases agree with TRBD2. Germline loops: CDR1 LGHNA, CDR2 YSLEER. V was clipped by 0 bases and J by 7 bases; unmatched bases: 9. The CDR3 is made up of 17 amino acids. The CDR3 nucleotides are TGCGCCAGCAGCCAAGATCAGGCTAGCGGGGGGGTCAGGACCCAGTACTTC. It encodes CASSQDQASGGVRTQYF.

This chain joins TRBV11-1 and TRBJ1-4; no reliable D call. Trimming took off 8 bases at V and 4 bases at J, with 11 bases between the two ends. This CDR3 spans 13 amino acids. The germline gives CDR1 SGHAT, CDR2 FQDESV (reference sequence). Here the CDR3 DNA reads TGTGCCAGCTCAACGGGCCTTAATGAAAAACTGTTTTTT. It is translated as CASSTGLNEKLFF.

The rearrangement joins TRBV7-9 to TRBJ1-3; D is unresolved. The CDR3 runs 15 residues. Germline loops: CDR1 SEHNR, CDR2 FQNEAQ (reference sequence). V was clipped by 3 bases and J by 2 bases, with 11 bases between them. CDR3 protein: CASSFRTAAGNTIYF. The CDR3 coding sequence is TGTGCCAGCAGCTTCAGGACCGCCGCTGGAAACACCATATATTTT.

The CDR3 loop reads CASSQDRGGHYGYTF. CDR3 in DNA: TGTGCCAGCAGCCAAGATCGAGGGGGCCACTATGGCTACACCTTC. V usage is TRBV3-1 (or the pseudogene TRBV3-2) and J usage is TRBJ1-2; 7 positions agree with TRBD1. Germline trimming cut 0 bases from V and 3 bases from J; bases unmatched to any gene: 4. The CDR3 has 15 amino acids. Germline loops: CDR1 LGHDT, CDR2 YNNKEL (reference sequence).

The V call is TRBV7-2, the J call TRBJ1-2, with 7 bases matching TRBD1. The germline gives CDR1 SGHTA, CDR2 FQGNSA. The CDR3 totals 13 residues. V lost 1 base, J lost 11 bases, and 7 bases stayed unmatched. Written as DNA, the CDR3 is TGTGCCAGCAGCTTAGAGGGAGGGGGCGGATACACCTTC. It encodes CASSLEGGGGYTF.

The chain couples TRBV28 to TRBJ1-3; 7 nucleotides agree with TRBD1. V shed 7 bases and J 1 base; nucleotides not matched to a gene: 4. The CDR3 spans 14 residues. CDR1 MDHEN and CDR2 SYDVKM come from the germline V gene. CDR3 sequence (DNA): TGTGCCAGCACTCAGGGGGTTTCTGGAAACACCATATATTTT. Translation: CASTQGVSGNTIYF.

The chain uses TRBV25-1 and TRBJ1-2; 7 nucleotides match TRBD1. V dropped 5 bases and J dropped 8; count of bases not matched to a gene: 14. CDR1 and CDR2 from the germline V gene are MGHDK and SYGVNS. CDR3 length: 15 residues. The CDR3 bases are TGTGCCAGCAGTAGCTGGGACAGCAAGGTCGCAGGCTACACCTTC. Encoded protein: CASSSWDSKVAGYTF.

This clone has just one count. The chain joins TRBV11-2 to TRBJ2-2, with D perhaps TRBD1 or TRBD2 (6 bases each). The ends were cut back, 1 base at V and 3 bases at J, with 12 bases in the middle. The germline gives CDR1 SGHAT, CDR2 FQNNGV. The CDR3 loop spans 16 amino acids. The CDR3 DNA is TGTGCCAGCAGCTTAGCTGGGGGGCTCGACACCGGGGAGCTGTTTTTT. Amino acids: CASSLAGGLDTGELFF.

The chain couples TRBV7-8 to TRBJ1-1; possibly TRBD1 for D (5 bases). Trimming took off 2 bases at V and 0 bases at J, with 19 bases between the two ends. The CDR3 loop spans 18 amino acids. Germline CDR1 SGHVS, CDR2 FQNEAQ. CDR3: CASSLSAGGGTMNTEAFF. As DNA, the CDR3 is TGTGCCAGCAGCTTATCTGCAGGTGGGGGTACCATGAACACTGAAGCTTTCTTT.